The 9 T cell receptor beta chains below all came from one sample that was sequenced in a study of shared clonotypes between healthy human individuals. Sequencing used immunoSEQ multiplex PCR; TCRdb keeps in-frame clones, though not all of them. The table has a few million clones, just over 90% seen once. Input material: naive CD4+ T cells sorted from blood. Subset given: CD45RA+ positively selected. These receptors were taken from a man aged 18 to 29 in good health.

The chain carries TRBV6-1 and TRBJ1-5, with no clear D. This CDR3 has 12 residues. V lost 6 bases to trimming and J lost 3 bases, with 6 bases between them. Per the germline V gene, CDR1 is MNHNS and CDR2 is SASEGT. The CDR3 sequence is CASSQANQPQHF. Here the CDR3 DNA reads TGTGCCAGCAGCCAAGCCAATCAGCCCCAGCATTTT.

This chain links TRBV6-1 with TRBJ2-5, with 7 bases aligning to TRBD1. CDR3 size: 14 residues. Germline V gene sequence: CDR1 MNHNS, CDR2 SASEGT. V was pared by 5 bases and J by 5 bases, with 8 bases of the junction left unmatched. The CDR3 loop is CASSRDSPRETQYF. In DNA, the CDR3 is TGTGCCAGCAGTCGGGACAGCCCCCGGGAGACCCAGTACTTC.

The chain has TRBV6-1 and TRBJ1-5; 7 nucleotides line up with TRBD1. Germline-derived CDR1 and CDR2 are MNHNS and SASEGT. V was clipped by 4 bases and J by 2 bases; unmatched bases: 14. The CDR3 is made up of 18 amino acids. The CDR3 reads CASSAGDRGRFGNQPQHF. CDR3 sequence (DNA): TGTGCCAGCAGTGCCGGGGACAGAGGACGTTTTGGCAATCAGCCCCAGCATTTT.

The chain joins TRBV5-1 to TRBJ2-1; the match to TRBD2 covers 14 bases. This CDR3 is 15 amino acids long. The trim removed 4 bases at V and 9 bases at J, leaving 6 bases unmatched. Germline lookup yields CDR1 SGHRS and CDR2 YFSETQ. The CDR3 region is CASSLTSGREVEQFF. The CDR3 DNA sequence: TGCGCCAGCAGCCTGACTAGCGGGAGGGAGGTTGAGCAGTTCTTC.

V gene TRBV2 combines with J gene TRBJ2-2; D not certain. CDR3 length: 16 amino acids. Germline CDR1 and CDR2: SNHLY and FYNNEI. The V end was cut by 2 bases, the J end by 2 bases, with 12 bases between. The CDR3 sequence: CASSERAVRNTGELFF. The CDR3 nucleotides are TGTGCCAGCAGTGAACGGGCCGTACGTAACACCGGGGAGCTGTTTTTT.

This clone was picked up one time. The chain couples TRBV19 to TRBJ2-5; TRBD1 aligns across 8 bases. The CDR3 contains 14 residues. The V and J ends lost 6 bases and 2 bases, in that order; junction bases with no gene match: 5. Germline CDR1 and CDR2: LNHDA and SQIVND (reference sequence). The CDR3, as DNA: TGTGCCAGTAGAAAAACAGGGGGGCAAGAGACCCAGTACTTC. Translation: CASRKTGGQETQYF. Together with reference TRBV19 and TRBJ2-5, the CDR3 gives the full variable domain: DGGITQSPKYLFRKEGQNVTLSCEQNLNHDAMYWYRQDPGQGLRLIYYSQIVNDFQKGDIAEGYSVSREKKESFPLTVTSAQKNPTAFYLCASRKTGGQETQYFGPGTRLLVL.

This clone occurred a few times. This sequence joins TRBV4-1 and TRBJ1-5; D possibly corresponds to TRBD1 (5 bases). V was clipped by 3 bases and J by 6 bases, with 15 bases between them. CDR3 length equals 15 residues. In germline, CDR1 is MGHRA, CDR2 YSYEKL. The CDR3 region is CASSHPGTPGQPQHF. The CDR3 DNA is TGCGCCAGCAGCCATCCCGGGACCCCTGGTCAGCCCCAGCATTTT.

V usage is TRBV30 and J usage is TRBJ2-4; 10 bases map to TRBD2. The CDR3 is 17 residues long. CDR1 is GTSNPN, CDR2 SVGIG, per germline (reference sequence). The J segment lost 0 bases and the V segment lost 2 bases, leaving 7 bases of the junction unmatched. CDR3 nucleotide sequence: TGTGCCTGGAGTCCTAGCGGGAGTTCCTTAGCCAAAAACATTCAGTACTTC. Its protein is CAWSPSGSSLAKNIQYF.

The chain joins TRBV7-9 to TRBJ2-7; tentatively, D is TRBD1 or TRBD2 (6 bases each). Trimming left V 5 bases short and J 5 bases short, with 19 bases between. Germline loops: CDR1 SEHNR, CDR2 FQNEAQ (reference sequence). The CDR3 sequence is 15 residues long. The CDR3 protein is CASSMSSGASDEQYF. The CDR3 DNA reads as TGTGCCAGCAGCATGTCTTCGGGGGCTTCGGACGAGCAGTACTTC.